Below, 25 T cell receptor beta chains from the same sample are listed, as sequenced in a study of technical replicates of blood from a few donors. The method was immunoSEQ multiplex PCR; TCRdb's version includes in-frame clones alone and lacks a portion of them. This sample has under 85,000 clones, with 85% to 95% found just once. Material: T cells isolated from PBMCs. All receptors derive from a human donor in good health.

V and J are TRBV14 and TRBJ2-1, with TRBD2 identical over 15 bases. This CDR3 contains 17 residues. J was trimmed by 9 bases and V by 4 bases; bases with no gene match: 10. Germline CDR1 SGHDN, CDR2 FVKESK. The CDR3 spells CASSRDGGLAGGSEQFF. The DNA of the CDR3 is TGTGCCAGCAGCCGCGATGGGGGACTAGCGGGAGGAAGTGAGCAGTTCTTC.

This clone has only one observation. V and J are TRBV7-2 and TRBJ2-7; tentative D call: TRBD1 (6 bases). Looked up from germline, CDR1 is SGHTA and CDR2 is FQGNSA. This CDR3 comprises 13 residues. The V end was cut by 5 bases, the J end by 11 bases, with 19 bases between. CDR3 sequence: CASSPRGWVFEYF. In DNA form, the CDR3 reads TGTGCCAGCAGCCCAAGGGGGTGGGTTTTTGAGTACTTC.

The chain recombines TRBV9 with TRBJ2-7; 10 positions match TRBD2. Germline CDR1 is SGDLS and CDR2 is YYNGEE. The length of the CDR3 is 16 residues. Trimming cost V 3 bases and J 0 bases; bases outside gene matches: 6. CDR3 DNA sequence: TGTGCCAGCAGCGCCAGACTAGCGGGCCCCTCCTACGAGCAGTACTTC. This codes for CASSARLAGPSYEQYF.

This clone appeared a single time. The chain links TRBV25-1 to TRBJ2-7; tentative D call: TRBD2 (5 bases). Germline V gene data show CDR1 as MGHDK and CDR2 as SYGVNS. Trimming took off 3 bases at V and 1 base at J, with 16 bases between the two ends. The CDR3 length is 16 residues. CDR3 DNA sequence: TGTGCCAGCAGTGAGAGGGCCCCTATGTTGTCCTACGAGCAGTACTTC. Translation: CASSERAPMLSYEQYF.

This chain connects TRBV2 to TRBJ1-5; D not resolved. V shed 3 bases and J shed 1 base, with 7 bases lying between them. The CDR3 is 14 amino acids. Germline V gene lookup returns CDR1 SNHLY and CDR2 FYNNEI. CDR3 sequence (DNA): TGTGCCAGCAGTGATCCCGGGAGCAATCAGCCCCAGCATTTT. Amino acid sequence: CASSDPGSNQPQHF.

The gene calls are TRBV7-9 and TRBJ2-7; possibly TRBD2 for D (6 bases). Trimming removed 4 bases at V and 10 bases at J, with 23 bases between. Germline V gene lookup returns CDR1 SEHNR and CDR2 FQNEAQ (reference sequence). The CDR3 has 15 amino acids. The DNA for the CDR3 is TGTGCCAGCAGCTACGGGACCGACGGAGGGCTCCCTCAGTACTTC. The encoded protein is CASSYGTDGGLPQYF.

The chain carries TRBV7-9 and TRBJ2-2, with 11 nucleotides matching TRBD2. V shed 3 bases and J 1 base; nucleotides not matched to a gene: 1. Germline CDR1 and CDR2: SEHNR and FQNEAQ (reference sequence). This CDR3 spans 16 amino acids. CDR3 nucleotide sequence: TGTGCCAGCAGCTTGGGACTAGCGGTGAACACCGGGGAGCTGTTTTTT. This encodes CASSLGLAVNTGELFF. The full variable domain, its missing parts supplied by reference TRBV7-9 and TRBJ2-2, is DTGVSQNPRHKITKRGQNVTFRCDPISEHNRLYWYRQTLGQGPEFLTYFQNEAQLEKSRLLSDRFSAERPKGSFSTLEIQRTEQGDSAMYLCASSLGLAVNTGELFFGEGSRLTVL.

V is TRBV7-2 and J is TRBJ2-7, with TRBD2 identical over 9 bases. V gave up 5 bases and J gave up 5 bases; unmatched junction bases: 7. The CDR3 is 14 amino acids. Germline CDR1 SGHTA, CDR2 FQGNSA. The chain's CDR3 is CASSAVAGEDEQYF. The DNA of the CDR3 is TGTGCCAGCAGCGCCGTAGCGGGAGAGGACGAGCAGTACTTC.

J is TRBJ2-3 and V is TRBV27; no definite D call. The CDR3 extends over 13 amino acids. Trimming stripped 5 bases from V and 2 bases from J, with 8 bases between. CDR1 is MNHEY and CDR2 is SMNVEV in the germline V gene (reference sequence). The CDR3 spells CASSPEPTDTQYF. The CDR3 bases are TGTGCCAGCAGTCCGGAGCCCACAGATACGCAGTATTTT.

V and J are TRBV5-1 and TRBJ2-2; a weak D match, TRBD2 (6 bases). Trimming shortened V by 3 bases and J by 0 bases, and 9 bases separated the two germline ends. The CDR3 spans 15 residues. Germline CDR1 is SGHRS and CDR2 is YFSETQ. CDR3 residues: CASSSGLTNTGELFF. The CDR3 DNA is TGCGCCAGCAGCTCGGGACTTACGAACACCGGGGAGCTGTTTTTT.

V gene TRBV11-2 combines with J gene TRBJ1-6; no clear D. The CDR3 runs to 17 residues. With 5 bases removed from V and 0 bases from J, the gap between germline ends came to 14 bases. The germline V gene encodes CDR1 SGHAT and CDR2 FQNNGV. The CDR3 reads CASSPAQVSSYNSPLHF. The CDR3 nucleotides are TGTGCCAGCAGCCCCGCCCAAGTTAGCTCCTATAATTCACCCCTCCACTTT. Full variable domain (remainder filled in from reference TRBV11-2 and TRBJ1-6): EAGVAQSPRYKIIEKRQSVAFWCNPISGHATLYWYQQILGQGPKLLIQFQNNGVVDDSQLPKDRFSAERLKGVDSTLKIQPAKLEDSAVYLCASSPAQVSSYNSPLHFGNGTRLTVT.

This sequence joins TRBV4-2 and TRBJ2-1; D not certain. The CDR3 is 12 residues long. The V gene lost 1 base and the J gene lost 10 bases, with 8 bases spanning the gap. Germline V lookup: CDR1 LGHNA, CDR2 YNFKEQ. Written as DNA, the CDR3 is TGTGCCAGCAGCCAAGGGAGCGCGGAGCAGTTCTTC. Translated: CASSQGSAEQFF.

V is TRBV9 and J is TRBJ1-1; no clear D. CDR3 size: 13 residues. The V end lost 0 bases, the J end lost 8 bases, and 11 bases lay between the germline ends. The germline V gene encodes CDR1 SGDLS and CDR2 YYNGEE. The CDR3 region has the DNA TGTGCCAGCAGCGTAGCTGACAATCGCGAAGCTTTCTTT. Encoded protein: CASSVADNREAFF.

This chain links TRBV28 with TRBJ1-1, with a possible D match to TRBD1 (6 bases). V gave up 7 bases and J gave up 2 bases, with 14 bases separating them. CDR3 length equals 14 residues. Germline loops: CDR1 MDHEN, CDR2 SYDVKM. The CDR3, as DNA: TGTGCCAGCATCGACAGGACTAGAAACACTGAAGCTTTCTTT. Its protein is CASIDRTRNTEAFF.

This chain links TRBV7-9 with TRBJ1-4; D remains unclear. This CDR3 has 15 residues. V was pared by 1 base and J by 4 bases, with 10 bases between. Per the germline V gene, CDR1 is SEHNR and CDR2 is FQNEAQ (reference sequence). The CDR3 bases are TGTGCCAGCAGCTTAGTTGCCGGGTATAATGAAAAACTGTTTTTT. It codes for CASSLVAGYNEKLFF.

The rearrangement uses TRBV5-6 and TRBJ2-7; no reliable D call. From germline, CDR1 is SGHDT and CDR2 YYEEEE. V lost 3 bases to trimming and J lost 0 bases, with 7 bases between them. The CDR3 loop spans 13 amino acids. The CDR3 spells CASSSASSYEQYF. Written as DNA, the CDR3 is TGTGCCAGCAGCTCAGCTAGCTCCTACGAGCAGTACTTC.

The rearrangement uses TRBV5-6 and TRBJ2-2, with TRBD1 identical over 7 bases. V shed 4 bases and J 3 bases; nucleotides not matched to a gene: 3. Germline V gene data show CDR1 as SGHDT and CDR2 as YYEEEE. The CDR3 sequence is 14 residues long. The CDR3 loop is CASSPTGYTGELFF. The CDR3 bases are TGTGCCAGCAGCCCGACAGGGTACACCGGGGAGCTGTTTTTT.

This rearrangement joins TRBV9 to TRBJ1-2, with 9 positions matching TRBD1. The CDR3 runs 15 residues. Per the germline V gene, CDR1 is SGDLS and CDR2 is YYNGEE. V lost 2 bases and J lost 2; bases outside the gene matches: 4. CDR3 loop: CASSVWDRENYGYTF. The DNA for the CDR3 is TGTGCCAGCAGCGTCTGGGACAGGGAGAACTATGGCTACACCTTC. The full variable domain, in which reference TRBV9 and TRBJ1-2 provide the parts outside the CDR3, is DSGVTQTPKHLITATGQRVTLRCSPRSGDLSVYWYQQSLDQGLQFLIQYYNGEERAKGNILERFSAQQFPDLHSELNLSSLELGDSALYFCASSVWDRENYGYTFGSGTRLTVV.

The V and J genes are TRBV13 and TRBJ2-3; 8 bases are shared with TRBD2. V was clipped by 5 bases and J by 2 bases; unmatched bases: 6. The CDR3 has 15 residues. Germline V gene data show CDR1 as PRHDT and CDR2 as FYEKMQ (reference sequence). The chain's CDR3 is CASSTRGGLTDTQYF. CDR3 nucleotide sequence: TGTGCCAGCAGCACTCGGGGGGGGCTCACAGATACGCAGTATTTT.

The rearrangement uses TRBV28 and TRBJ2-7; TRBD1 matches 8 bases. Germline CDR1 reads MDHEN; CDR2 reads SYDVKM. V shed 4 bases and J 0 bases; nucleotides not matched to a gene: 2. There are 14 residues in the CDR3. CDR3 sequence: CASSSGTGSYEQYF. CDR3 DNA: TGTGCCAGCAGTTCCGGGACAGGCTCCTACGAGCAGTACTTC.

This sequence joins TRBV14 and TRBJ1-2, with 8 positions matching TRBD1. J gave up 4 bases and V 6 bases, and 7 bases lay outside the gene matches. Germline lookup yields CDR1 SGHDN and CDR2 FVKESK. This CDR3 is built from 14 residues. DNA for the CDR3: TGTGCCAGCAGACGGACAGGGACGGCCTATGGCTACACCTTC. Translated, it gives CASRRTGTAYGYTF.

The chain has TRBV19 and TRBJ1-2; 8 bases map to TRBD1. Losses at the gene ends were 3 bases for V and 5 bases for J; bases not matched to a gene: 11. The CDR3 runs 16 residues. Germline CDR1 reads LNHDA; CDR2 reads SQIVND (reference sequence). CDR3 coding DNA: TGTGCCAGTAGTATCGTGACAGGGGTTCGTCAATATGGCTACACCTTC. It is translated as CASSIVTGVRQYGYTF.

The chain uses TRBV5-1 and TRBJ2-1; TRBD1 matches 9 bases. Trimming took 5 bases from V and 5 from J; bases not matched to a gene: 8. The CDR3 length is 15 residues. Germline V gene lookup returns CDR1 SGHRS and CDR2 YFSETQ. CDR3 DNA sequence: TGCGCCAGCAGGTCCGGGACAGGGAAAGACAATGAGCAGTTCTTC. Translation gives CASRSGTGKDNEQFF. The full variable domain, rest sourced from reference TRBV5-1 and TRBJ2-1, is KAGVTQTPRYLIKTRGQQVTLSCSPISGHRSVSWYQQTPGQGLQFLFEYFSETQRNKGNFPGRFSGRQFSNSRSEMNVSTLELGDSALYLCASRSGTGKDNEQFFGPGTRLTVL.

This chain connects TRBV28 to TRBJ2-5; the D gene is possibly TRBD1 (6 bases). The CDR3 has 16 residues. Trimming cost V 6 bases and J 4 bases, with 21 bases left between them. Looked up from germline, CDR1 is MDHEN and CDR2 is SYDVKM. CDR3 nucleotide sequence: TGTGCCAGCAGGTCCCCCAACAGGGTTCGCCTAGAGACCCAGTACTTC. This codes for CASRSPNRVRLETQYF.

This chain uses TRBV4-1 with TRBJ1-5; D might be TRBD1 (6 bases). The CDR3 consists of 14 residues. CDR1 and CDR2 (germline): MGHRA, YSYEKL. Trimming removed 0 bases from V and 5 bases from J, with 8 bases in between. CDR3 sequence reads: CASSQDHRDQPQHF. For the CDR3, the DNA is TGCGCCAGCAGCCAAGATCACAGGGATCAGCCCCAGCATTTT.